These T cell receptor beta chains were read from a single sample in a study of CD8+ T cells in alopecia areata. Profiling relied on immunoSEQ multiplex PCR, and the TCRdb table lists in-frame clones only, not all of them. The profile shows hundreds of thousands of clones, 30% to 40% of them singletons. Material: CD4+ T cells sorted from blood, obtained at approximately week 34, from a patient treated with tofacitinib. The source of these receptors is a human donor with alopecia areata. The CDR3 runs from the conserved cysteine through the conserved F or W. The D gene is left open where the match is weak.

d_call,v_call,j_call,cdr3_length,cdr3_aa
.,TRBV29-1,TRBJ2-7,13,CSVTGILSYEQYF
.,TRBV19,TRBJ2-1,15,CASSPDGLTYNEQFF
.,TRBV25-1,TRBJ1-1,14,CASRGGTVNTEAFF
TRBD1,TRBV30,TRBJ2-5,13,CAWTQGVGETQYF
.,TRBV6-5,TRBJ1-5,15,CASRRMDRIDQPQHF
.,TRBV6-1,TRBJ1-2,14,CASSVIGVNYGYTF
.,TRBV6-5,TRBJ1-1,12,CASSYRNTEAFF
.,TRBV30,TRBJ2-3,12,CAWRWDGQTQYF
TRBD1,TRBV10-2,TRBJ1-2,12,CASQTGNYGYTF
.,TRBV6-5,TRBJ2-6,14,CASSYASGANVLTF
.,TRBV6-5,TRBJ2-7,15,CASRWGPKGSYEQYF
.,TRBV4-1,TRBJ2-1,19,CASSQGSTSPSRGHNEQFF
TRBD1,TRBV2,TRBJ2-7,12,CASRGDSYEQYF
TRBD1,TRBV19,TRBJ1-5,17,CASSDRTGALSNQPQHF
.,TRBV5-1,TRBJ2-5,15,CASSPDGTDQETQYF
TRBD1,TRBV5-1,TRBJ1-1,14,CASRIRDRDTEAFF
.,TRBV5-1,TRBJ1-1,15,CASTPGAGKHTEAFF
.,TRBV29-1,TRBJ2-2,13,CSVGTVSTGELFF
.,TRBV7-9,TRBJ2-2,15,CASSSRQTNTGELFF
TRBD1,TRBV5-1,TRBJ2-5,16,CASSSGQGSVGETQYF
.,TRBV10-3,TRBJ2-7,11,CASTGLNEQYF
.,TRBV30,TRBJ2-2,14,CAWRAGPNTGELFF
.,TRBV27,TRBJ1-5,15,CASSLEGLGDQPQHF
.,TRBV7-9,TRBJ2-1,14,CASSLMGDSAAGFF
.,TRBV11-2,TRBJ2-5,12,CASSPVGETQYF
TRBD2,TRBV23-1,TRBJ2-4,19,CASSHQRGGRGTAKNIQYF
.,TRBV6-5,TRBJ1-6,15,CASSYAGPLNSPLHF
TRBD1,TRBV7-2,TRBJ2-7,18,CASSLGRDRGGRGYEQYF
.,TRBV30,TRBJ2-7,12,CAWSVQGYEQYF
.,TRBV2,TRBJ2-4,14,CASLPGHPKNIQYF
.,TRBV29-1,TRBJ1-2,13,CSVRGRAHYGYTF
TRBD2,TRBV30,TRBJ2-3,13,CASGLAGADTQYF
.,TRBV25-1,TRBJ1-1,13,CASKGSLNTEAFF
.,TRBV7-2,TRBJ1-1,14,CASSLGSLNTEAFF
.,TRBV6-1,TRBJ2-1,12,CASSPPQGKQFF
TRBD1,TRBV18,TRBJ2-5,15,CASSPRTGNQETQYF
.,TRBV30,TRBJ1-5,17,CAWSVKGVPYSNQPQHF
.,TRBV4-2,TRBJ1-5,15,CASSQESRANQPQHF
.,TRBV7-9,TRBJ1-2,13,CASSPHSGDGYTF
.,TRBV6-1,TRBJ2-7,15,CASSEADTLIYEQYF
TRBD2,TRBV7-3,TRBJ2-3,13,CASSFAGEDTQYF
TRBD1,TRBV6-6,TRBJ2-1,16,CASSYTGTGRANEQFF
.,TRBV4-1,TRBJ2-7,15,CASSQVGLSSYEQYF
.,TRBV2,TRBJ1-2,14,CASSEAGTEYGYTF
TRBD2,TRBV25-1,TRBJ2-7,13,CASATSGTVEQYF
.,TRBV19,TRBJ1-2,15,CASRAGQDRIYGYTF
TRBD1,TRBV29-1,TRBJ1-2,12,CSDAGQGSGYTF
TRBD2,TRBV4-1,TRBJ2-2,17,CASSQVGLVSATGELFF
.,TRBV7-9,TRBJ2-7,12,CASSVGTSEQYF
.,TRBV6-5,TRBJ1-5,13,CASTRGGDQPQHF